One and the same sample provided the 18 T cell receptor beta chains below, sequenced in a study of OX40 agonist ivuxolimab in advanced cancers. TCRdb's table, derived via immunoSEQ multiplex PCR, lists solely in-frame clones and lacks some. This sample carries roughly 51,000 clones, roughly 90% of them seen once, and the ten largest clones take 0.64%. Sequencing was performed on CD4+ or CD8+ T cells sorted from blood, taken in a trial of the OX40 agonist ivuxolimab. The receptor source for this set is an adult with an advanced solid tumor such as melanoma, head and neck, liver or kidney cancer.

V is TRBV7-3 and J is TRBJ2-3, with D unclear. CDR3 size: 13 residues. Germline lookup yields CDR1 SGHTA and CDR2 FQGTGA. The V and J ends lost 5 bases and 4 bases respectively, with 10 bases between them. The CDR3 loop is CASSRSHPDTQYF. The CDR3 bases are TGTGCCAGCAGCCGTAGCCATCCAGATACGCAGTATTTT. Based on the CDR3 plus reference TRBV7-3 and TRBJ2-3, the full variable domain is GAGVSQTPSNKVTEKGKYVELRCDPISGHTALYWYRQSLGQGPEFLIYFQGTGAADDSGLPNDRFFAVRPEGSVSTLKIQRTERGDSAVYLCASSRSHPDTQYFGPGTRLTVL.

DNA of the CDR3: TGCAGCATAAGGACAGGGGGAGAGGGCTACACCTTC. Protein sequence: CSIRTGGEGYTF. The chain employs TRBV29-1 and TRBJ1-2; 10 bases match TRBD1. Germline assignment: CDR1 SQVTM and CDR2 ANQGSEA. The CDR3 is 12 residues long. The junction had 8 bases not matched to a gene; V was cut back by 8 bases and J by 8 bases.

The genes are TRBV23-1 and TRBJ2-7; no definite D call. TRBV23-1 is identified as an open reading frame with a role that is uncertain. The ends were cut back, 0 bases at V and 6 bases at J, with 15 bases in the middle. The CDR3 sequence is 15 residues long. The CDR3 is CASSQSNRDLGEQYF. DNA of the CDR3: TGCGCCAGCAGTCAATCTAACAGAGACCTCGGCGAGCAGTACTTC.

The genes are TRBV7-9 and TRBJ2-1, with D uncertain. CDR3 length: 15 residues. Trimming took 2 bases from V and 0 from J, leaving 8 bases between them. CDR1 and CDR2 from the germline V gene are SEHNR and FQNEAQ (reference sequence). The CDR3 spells CASSLKAGSYNEQFF. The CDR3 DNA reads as TGTGCCAGCAGCTTAAAAGCTGGCTCCTACAATGAGCAGTTCTTC.

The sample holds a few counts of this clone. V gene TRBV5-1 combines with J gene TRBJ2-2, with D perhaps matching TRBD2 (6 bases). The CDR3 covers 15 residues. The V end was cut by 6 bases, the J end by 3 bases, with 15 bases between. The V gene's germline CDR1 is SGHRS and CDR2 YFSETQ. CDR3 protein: CASTQPGVYTGELFF. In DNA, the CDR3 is TGCGCCAGCACCCAACCGGGAGTGTACACCGGGGAGCTGTTTTTT.

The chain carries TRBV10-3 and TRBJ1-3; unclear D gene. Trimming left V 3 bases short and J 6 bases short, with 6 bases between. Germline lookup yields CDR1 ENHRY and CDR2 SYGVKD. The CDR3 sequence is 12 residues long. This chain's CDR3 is CAISDTANTIYF. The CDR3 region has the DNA TGTGCCATCAGTGATACCGCAAACACCATATATTTT.

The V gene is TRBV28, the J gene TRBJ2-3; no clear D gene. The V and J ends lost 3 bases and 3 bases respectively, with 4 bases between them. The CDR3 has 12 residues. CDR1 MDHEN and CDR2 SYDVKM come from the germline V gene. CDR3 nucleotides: TGTGCCAGCAGTTTGCCAACAGATACGCAGTATTTT. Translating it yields CASSLPTDTQYF.

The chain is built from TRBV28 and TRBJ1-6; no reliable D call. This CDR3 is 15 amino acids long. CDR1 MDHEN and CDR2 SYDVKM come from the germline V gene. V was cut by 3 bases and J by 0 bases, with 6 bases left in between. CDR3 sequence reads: CASSFTSSYNSPLHF. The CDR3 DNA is TGTGCCAGCAGTTTTACGAGCTCCTATAATTCACCCCTCCACTTT.

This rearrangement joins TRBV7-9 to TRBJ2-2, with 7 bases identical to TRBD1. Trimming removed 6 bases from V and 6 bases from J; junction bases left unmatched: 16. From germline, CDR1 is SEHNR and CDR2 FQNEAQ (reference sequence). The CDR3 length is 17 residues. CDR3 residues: CASSSSRTGSLPGELFF. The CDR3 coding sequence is TGTGCCAGCAGTTCGAGTAGGACAGGCTCGCTACCCGGGGAGCTGTTTTTT.

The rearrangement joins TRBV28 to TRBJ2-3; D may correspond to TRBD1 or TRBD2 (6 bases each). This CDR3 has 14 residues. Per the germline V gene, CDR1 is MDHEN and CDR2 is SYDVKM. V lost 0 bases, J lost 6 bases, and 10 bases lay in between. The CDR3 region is CASSLWGGRDTQYF. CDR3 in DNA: TGTGCCAGCAGTTTATGGGGGGGCAGGGATACGCAGTATTTT.

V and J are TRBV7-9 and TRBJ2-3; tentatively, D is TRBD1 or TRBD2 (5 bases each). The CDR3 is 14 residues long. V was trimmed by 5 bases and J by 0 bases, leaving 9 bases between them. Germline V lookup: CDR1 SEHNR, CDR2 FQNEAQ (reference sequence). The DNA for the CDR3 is TGTGCCAGCAGCAACGGGGCAAGCACAGATACGCAGTATTTT. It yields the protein CASSNGASTDTQYF.

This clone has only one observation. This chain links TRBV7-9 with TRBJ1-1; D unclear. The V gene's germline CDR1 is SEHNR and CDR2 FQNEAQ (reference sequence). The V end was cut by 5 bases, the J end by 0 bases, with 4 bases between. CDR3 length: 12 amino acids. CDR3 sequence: CASSLMNTEAFF. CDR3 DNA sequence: TGTGCCAGCAGCCTCATGAACACTGAAGCTTTCTTT.

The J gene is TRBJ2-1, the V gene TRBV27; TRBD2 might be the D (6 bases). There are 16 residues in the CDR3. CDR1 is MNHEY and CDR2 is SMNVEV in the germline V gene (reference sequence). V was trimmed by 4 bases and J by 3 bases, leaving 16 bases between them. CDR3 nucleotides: TGTGCCAGCAGTTCACAACGGGAGTTTAACTACAATGAGCAGTTCTTC. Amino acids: CASSSQREFNYNEQFF.

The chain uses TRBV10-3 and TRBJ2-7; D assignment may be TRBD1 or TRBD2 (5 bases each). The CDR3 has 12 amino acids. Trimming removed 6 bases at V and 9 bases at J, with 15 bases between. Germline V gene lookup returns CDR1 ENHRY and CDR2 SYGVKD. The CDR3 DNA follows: TGTGCCATCAGGGACACGACTACGAGGCAGTACTTC. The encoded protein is CAIRDTTTRQYF.

The CDR3 sequence: CASSMNRGLHQPQHF. Written as DNA, the CDR3 is TGTGCCAGTAGTATGAACAGGGGGCTTCATCAGCCCCAGCATTTT. The chain couples TRBV19 to TRBJ1-5, with TRBD1 matching over 9 bases. The CDR3 covers 15 residues. Losses at the gene ends were 3 bases for V and 5 bases for J; bases not matched to a gene: 5. Looked up from germline, CDR1 is LNHDA and CDR2 is SQIVND (reference sequence).

CDR3 protein: CASSPPGLAGREQFF. The CDR3 nucleotides are TGTGCCAGCAGTCCACCGGGACTAGCGGGTCGGGAGCAGTTCTTC. J is TRBJ2-1 and V is TRBV28; 12 bases align to TRBD2. CDR3 length: 15 amino acids. From germline, CDR1 is MDHEN and CDR2 SYDVKM. V dropped 5 bases and J dropped 10; count of bases not matched to a gene: 9.

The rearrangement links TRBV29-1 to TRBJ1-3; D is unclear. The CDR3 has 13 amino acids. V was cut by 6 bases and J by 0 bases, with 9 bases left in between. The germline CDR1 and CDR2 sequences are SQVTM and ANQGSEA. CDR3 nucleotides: TGCAGCGTGTCAAAAAGCTCTGGAAACACCATATATTTT. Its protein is CSVSKSSGNTIYF.

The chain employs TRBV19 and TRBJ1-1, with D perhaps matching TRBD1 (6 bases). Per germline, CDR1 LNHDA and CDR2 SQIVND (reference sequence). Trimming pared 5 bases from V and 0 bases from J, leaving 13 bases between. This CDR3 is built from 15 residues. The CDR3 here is CASSGGHGLNTEAFF. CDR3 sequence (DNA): TGTGCCAGTAGTGGGGGACACGGCTTGAACACTGAAGCTTTCTTT.